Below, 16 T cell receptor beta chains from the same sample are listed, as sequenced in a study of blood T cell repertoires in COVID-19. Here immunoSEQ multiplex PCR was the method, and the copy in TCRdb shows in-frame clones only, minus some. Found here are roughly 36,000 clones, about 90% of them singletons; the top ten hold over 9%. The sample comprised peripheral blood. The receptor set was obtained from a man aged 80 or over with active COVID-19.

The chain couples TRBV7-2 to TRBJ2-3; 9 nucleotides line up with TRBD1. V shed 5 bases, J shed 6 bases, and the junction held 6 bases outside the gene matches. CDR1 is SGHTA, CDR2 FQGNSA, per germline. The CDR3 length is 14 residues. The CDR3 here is CASSMGQGADTQYF. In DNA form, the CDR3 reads TGTGCCAGCAGCATGGGACAGGGTGCGGATACGCAGTATTTT.

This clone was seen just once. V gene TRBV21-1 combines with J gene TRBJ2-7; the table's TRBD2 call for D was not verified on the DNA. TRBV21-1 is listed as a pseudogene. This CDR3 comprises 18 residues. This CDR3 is CASSKGDSGRHRTYEQYF. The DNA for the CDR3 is TGTGCCAGCAGCAAAGGAGATAGCGGGAGACATAGGACCTACGAGCAGTACTTC.

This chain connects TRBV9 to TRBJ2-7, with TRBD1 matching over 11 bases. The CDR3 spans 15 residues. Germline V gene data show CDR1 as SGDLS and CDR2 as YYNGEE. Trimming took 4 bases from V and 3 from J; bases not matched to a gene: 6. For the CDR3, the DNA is TGTGCCAGCAGCCCAGGACAGGGGGCGGTCTACGAGCAGTACTTC. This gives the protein CASSPGQGAVYEQYF.

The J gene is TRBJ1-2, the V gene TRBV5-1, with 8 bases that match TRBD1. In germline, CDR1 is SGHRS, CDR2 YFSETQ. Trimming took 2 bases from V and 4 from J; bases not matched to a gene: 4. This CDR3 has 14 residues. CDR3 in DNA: TGCGCCAGCAGCTTCGACAGGGGCGTCTATGGCTACACCTTC. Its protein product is CASSFDRGVYGYTF.

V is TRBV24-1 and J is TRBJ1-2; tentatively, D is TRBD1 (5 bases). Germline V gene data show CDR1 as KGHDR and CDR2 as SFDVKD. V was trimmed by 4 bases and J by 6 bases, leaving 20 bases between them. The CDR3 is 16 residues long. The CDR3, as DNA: TGTGCCACCAGTGACCATCGAAAGCAGGGAGGGGATGGCTACACCTTC. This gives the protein CATSDHRKQGGDGYTF.

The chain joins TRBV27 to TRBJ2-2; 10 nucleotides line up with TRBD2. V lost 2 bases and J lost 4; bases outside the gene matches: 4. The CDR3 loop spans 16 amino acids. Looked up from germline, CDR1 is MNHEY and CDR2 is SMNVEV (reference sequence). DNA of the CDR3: TGTGCCAGCAGTTTACTAGCGGGAGTGAGCACCGGGGAGCTGTTTTTT. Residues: CASSLLAGVSTGELFF.

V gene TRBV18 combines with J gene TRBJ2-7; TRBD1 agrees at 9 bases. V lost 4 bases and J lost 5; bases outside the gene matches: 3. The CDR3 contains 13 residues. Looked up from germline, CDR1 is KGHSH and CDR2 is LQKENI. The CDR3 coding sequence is TGTGCCAGCTCACAACAGGGGGCGCACGAGCAGTACTTC. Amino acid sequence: CASSQQGAHEQYF.

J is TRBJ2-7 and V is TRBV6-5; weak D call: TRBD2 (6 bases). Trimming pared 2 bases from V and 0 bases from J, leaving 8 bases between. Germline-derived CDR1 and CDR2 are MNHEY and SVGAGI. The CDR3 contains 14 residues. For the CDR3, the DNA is TGTGCCAGCAGTTACCAGGGAGGCTCCTACGAGCAGTACTTC. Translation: CASSYQGGSYEQYF.

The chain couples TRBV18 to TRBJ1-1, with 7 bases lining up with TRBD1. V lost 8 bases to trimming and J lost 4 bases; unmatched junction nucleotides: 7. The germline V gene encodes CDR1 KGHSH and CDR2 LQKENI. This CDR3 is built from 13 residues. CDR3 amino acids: CASTQGEITEAFF. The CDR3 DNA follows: TGTGCCAGCACTCAGGGGGAAATCACTGAAGCTTTCTTT.

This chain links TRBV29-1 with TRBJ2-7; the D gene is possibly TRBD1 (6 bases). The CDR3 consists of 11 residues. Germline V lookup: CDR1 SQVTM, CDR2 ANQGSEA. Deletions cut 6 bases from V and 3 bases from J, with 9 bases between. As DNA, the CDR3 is TGCAGCGTACTACAGGGCTACGAGCAGTACTTC. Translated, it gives CSVLQGYEQYF.

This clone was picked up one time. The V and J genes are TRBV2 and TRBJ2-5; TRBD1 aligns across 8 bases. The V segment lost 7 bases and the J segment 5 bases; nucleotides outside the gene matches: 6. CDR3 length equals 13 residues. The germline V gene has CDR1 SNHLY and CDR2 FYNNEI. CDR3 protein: CASIRRGLETQYF. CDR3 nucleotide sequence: TGTGCCAGCATCCGCAGGGGGCTGGAGACCCAGTACTTC. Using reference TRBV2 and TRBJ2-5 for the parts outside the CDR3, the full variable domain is EPEVTQTPSHQVTQMGQEVILRCVPISNHLYFYWYRQILGQKVEFLVSFYNNEISEKSEIFDDQFSVERPDGSNFTLKIRSTKLEDSAMYFCASIRRGLETQYFGPGTRLLVL.

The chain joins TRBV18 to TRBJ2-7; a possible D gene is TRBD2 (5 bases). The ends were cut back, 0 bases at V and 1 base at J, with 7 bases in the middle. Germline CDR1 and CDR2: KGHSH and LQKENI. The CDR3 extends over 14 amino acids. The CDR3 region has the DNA TGTGCCAGCTCACCACCGCCGGGATCCTACGAGCAGTACTTC. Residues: CASSPPPGSYEQYF.

CDR3 bases: TGTGCCAGCTCACCAACACAGGGTAGGACTGAAGCTTTCTTT. Residues: CASSPTQGRTEAFF. The chain carries TRBV18 and TRBJ1-1; D may be TRBD1 (6 bases). The germline gives CDR1 KGHSH, CDR2 LQKENI. Trimming shortened V by 2 bases and J by 5 bases, and 12 bases separated the two germline ends. CDR3 length: 14 residues.

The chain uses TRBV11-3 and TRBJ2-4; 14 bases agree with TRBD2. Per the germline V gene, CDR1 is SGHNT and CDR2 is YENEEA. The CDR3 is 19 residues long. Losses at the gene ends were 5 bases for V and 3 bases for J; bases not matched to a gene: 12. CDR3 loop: CASSLGTSGSPVGKNIQYF. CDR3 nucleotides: TGTGCCAGCAGCCTCGGGACTAGCGGGAGTCCCGTCGGCAAAAACATTCAGTACTTC.

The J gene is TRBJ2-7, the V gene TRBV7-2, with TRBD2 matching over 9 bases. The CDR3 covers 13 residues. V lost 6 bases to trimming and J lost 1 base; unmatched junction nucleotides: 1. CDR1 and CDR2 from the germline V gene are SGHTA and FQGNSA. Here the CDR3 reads CASRTSGSYEQYF. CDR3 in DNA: TGTGCCAGCAGGACTAGCGGTTCCTACGAGCAGTACTTC.

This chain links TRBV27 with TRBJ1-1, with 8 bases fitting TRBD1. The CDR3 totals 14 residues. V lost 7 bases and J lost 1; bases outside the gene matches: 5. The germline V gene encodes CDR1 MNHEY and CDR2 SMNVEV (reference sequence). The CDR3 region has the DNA TGTGCCAGCAAGATGGACAGGGAGAACACTGAAGCTTTCTTT. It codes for CASKMDRENTEAFF.